This T cell receptor (beta chain) was captured by sequencing in a study of T cell responses to AZD1222 COVID-19 vaccine. TCRdb's copy holds only in-frame clones and misses some; the assay was immunoSEQ multiplex PCR. The table has under 200,000 clones, over 80% seen once. Whole-study findings and limits: Spike as a whole was targeted by vaccine-associated CD4 TCRs, dominant at 160-218 and 743-854.

This clone has just a few counts. What it recognizes is unknown. The CDR3 runs 15 residues. The germline V gene encodes CDR1 SGHNT and CDR2 YYREEE (reference sequence). Trimming took 0 bases from V and 0 from J, leaving 9 bases between them. The source was peripheral blood, collected on day 0 of MenACWY control vaccination. The TCR comes from an adult in good health. The chain joins TRBV5-4 to TRBJ1-1, with D unresolved. The CDR3 DNA follows: TGTGCCAGCAGCTTGGACGCGAGAGTGAACACTGAAGCTTTCTTT. Protein product: CASSLDARVNTEAFF.